The next 10 T cell receptor beta chains were all read from a single sample in a study of blood T cell repertoires in COVID-19. Here immunoSEQ multiplex PCR was the method, and the copy in TCRdb shows in-frame clones only, minus some. The table lists 250,000 or so clones, roughly 86% of them singletons. Specimen: PBMCs or T cells enriched from blood (not recorded which). These receptor sequences come from a woman aged 50 to 60 who had recovered from COVID-19.

The chain is built from TRBV11-3 and TRBJ1-1, with a tentative D call TRBD1 (6 bases). The CDR3 has 15 amino acids. With 7 bases removed from V and 1 base from J, the gap between germline ends came to 16 bases. From germline, CDR1 is SGHNT and CDR2 YENEEA. The CDR3 nucleotides are TGTGCCAGCACCTACCCAGGGGCGGGGAACACTGAAGCTTTCTTT. This translates into CASTYPGAGNTEAFF.

The CDR3 protein is CASSYGIRDVSYEQYF. The CDR3 DNA sequence: TGTGCCAGCAGTTACGGGATCAGGGATGTCAGCTACGAGCAGTACTTC. The chain links TRBV6-5 to TRBJ2-7; D is perhaps TRBD1 (5 bases). V lost 2 bases to trimming and J lost 3 bases, with 17 bases between them. CDR1 and CDR2 (germline): MNHEY, SVGAGI. This CDR3 comprises 16 residues.

V usage is TRBV11-2 and J usage is TRBJ1-2; 8 bases fit TRBD1. The CDR3 sequence is 13 residues long. Trimming at V came to 5 bases and at J to 8 bases, leaving 7 bases not matched to a gene. Germline V gene lookup returns CDR1 SGHAT and CDR2 FQNNGV. CDR3 sequence: CASSQDRDVGYTF. CDR3 coding DNA: TGTGCCAGCAGCCAGGACAGGGATGTCGGCTACACCTTC. Supplemented by reference TRBV11-2 and TRBJ1-2, the full variable domain reads EAGVAQSPRYKIIEKRQSVAFWCNPISGHATLYWYQQILGQGPKLLIQFQNNGVVDDSQLPKDRFSAERLKGVDSTLKIQPAKLEDSAVYLCASSQDRDVGYTFGSGTRLTVV.

The V gene is TRBV18, the J gene TRBJ1-4, with 7 bases that match TRBD1. The germline CDR1 and CDR2 sequences are KGHSH and LQKENI. Unmatched junction bases numbered 3, after V lost 4 bases and J lost 4 bases. This CDR3 is built from 14 residues. Written as DNA, the CDR3 is TGTGCCAGCTCACTGGGACAGAATAATGAAAAACTGTTTTTT. Translated: CASSLGQNNEKLFF.

V usage is TRBV5-4 and J usage is TRBJ2-6, with a possible D match to TRBD2 (5 bases). CDR3 length: 18 amino acids. The V end lost 4 bases, the J end lost 4 bases, and 21 bases lay between the germline ends. Germline V gives CDR1 SGHNT, CDR2 YYREEE (reference sequence). CDR3 sequence reads: CASSLKSASRSGANVLTF. The CDR3 DNA reads TGTGCCAGCAGCCTCAAGTCGGCTAGCCGGTCCGGGGCCAACGTCCTGACTTTC.

V usage is TRBV4-3 and J usage is TRBJ2-2, with D unclear. V was shortened by 0 bases and J by 1 base, with 18 bases between the two germline ends. Germline CDR1 LGHNA, CDR2 YSLEER. CDR3 length: 19 amino acids. In DNA form, the CDR3 reads TGCGCCAGCAGCCAAGATCGCCCTGGCTACTATAAGAACACCGGGGAGCTGTTTTTT. As protein: CASSQDRPGYYKNTGELFF.

This clone was detected a few times. The V and J genes are TRBV7-2 and TRBJ1-6; D remains unclear. The CDR3 consists of 16 residues. Germline lookup yields CDR1 SGHTA and CDR2 FQGNSA. With 0 bases removed from V and 6 bases from J, the gap between germline ends came to 12 bases. CDR3 protein: CASSLAAAPGNSPLHF. In DNA, the CDR3 is TGTGCCAGCAGCTTAGCTGCCGCCCCGGGTAATTCACCCCTCCACTTT.

V gene TRBV5-1 combines with J gene TRBJ1-2; 7 bases line up with TRBD1. The CDR3 sequence is 13 residues long. From germline, CDR1 is SGHRS and CDR2 YFSETQ. V trimming: 3 bases; J trimming: 3 bases; junction bases outside the gene matches: 2. CDR3 DNA sequence: TGCGCCAGCAGCTCCGGACAGGACTATGGCTACACCTTC. Encoded protein: CASSSGQDYGYTF.

The chain carries TRBV11-3 and TRBJ1-6; D perhaps matches TRBD1 (5 bases). The CDR3 consists of 13 residues. V lost 1 base and J 9 bases, leaving 7 bases between the germline ends. Germline lookup yields CDR1 SGHNT and CDR2 YENEEA. The CDR3 DNA follows: TGTGCCAGCAGCTTAGTTGACAGTTCACCCCTCCACTTT. The encoded protein is CASSLVDSSPLHF.

The chain is built from TRBV10-3 and TRBJ1-1; D is ambiguous. The germline V and J ends were trimmed by 4 bases and 2 bases, with 8 bases remaining between them. Germline CDR1 reads ENHRY; CDR2 reads SYGVKD. This CDR3 has 13 residues. DNA for the CDR3: TGTGCCATCAGTGTCGAGGGAAACACTGAAGCTTTCTTT. Translation: CAISVEGNTEAFF.